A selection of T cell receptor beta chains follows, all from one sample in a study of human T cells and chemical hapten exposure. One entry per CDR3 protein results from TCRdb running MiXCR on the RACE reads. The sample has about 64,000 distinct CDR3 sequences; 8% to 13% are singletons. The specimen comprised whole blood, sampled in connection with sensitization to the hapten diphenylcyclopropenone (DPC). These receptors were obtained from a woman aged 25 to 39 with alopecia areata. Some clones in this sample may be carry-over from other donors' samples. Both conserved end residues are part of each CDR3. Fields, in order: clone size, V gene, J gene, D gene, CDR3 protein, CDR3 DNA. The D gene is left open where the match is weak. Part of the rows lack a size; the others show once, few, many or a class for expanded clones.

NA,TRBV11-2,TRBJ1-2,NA,CASSPTPQDGYTF,TGTGCCAGCAGCCCGACCCCGCAGGACGGCTACACCTTC
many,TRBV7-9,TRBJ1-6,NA,CASSLSVNSPLHF,TGTGCCAGCAGCTTATCTGTCAATTCACCCCTCCACTTT
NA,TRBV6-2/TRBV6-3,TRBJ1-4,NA,CASTGPKETEKLFF,TGTGCCAGCACGGGCCCCAAGGAGACGGAAAAACTGTTTTTT
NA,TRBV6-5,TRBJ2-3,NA,CASSYGNDWYTDTQYF,TGTGCCAGCAGTTACGGAAATGACTGGTACACAGATACGCAGTATTTT
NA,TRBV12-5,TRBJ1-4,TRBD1,CASGRQGPEEKLFF,TGTGCTAGTGGCCGACAGGGGCCGGAGGAAAAACTGTTTTTT
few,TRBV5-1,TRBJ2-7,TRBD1,CASSLPGTGTYEQYF,TGCGCCAGCAGCTTGCCCGGGACAGGCACCTACGAGCAGTACTTC
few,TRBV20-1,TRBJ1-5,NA,CSAKRAGLSNQPQHF,TGCAGTGCCAAGAGGGCGGGACTTAGCAATCAGCCCCAGCATTTT
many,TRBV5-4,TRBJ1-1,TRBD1,CASSLDRGPSEAFF,TGTGCCAGCAGCTTAGACAGGGGGCCGTCTGAAGCTTTCTTT
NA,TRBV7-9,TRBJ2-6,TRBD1,CASSLEQGFLTGANVLTF,TGTGCCAGCAGCTTAGAACAGGGGTTTCTCACTGGGGCCAACGTCCTGACTTTC
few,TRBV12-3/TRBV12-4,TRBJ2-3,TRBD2,CASSNSGGGGTGTQYF,TGTGCCAGCAGCAATAGCGGGGGTGGGGGCACGGGTACGCAGTATTTT
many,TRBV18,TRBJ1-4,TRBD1,CASQGQGEEKLFF,TGTGCCAGCCAGGGACAGGGTGAAGAAAAACTGTTTTTT
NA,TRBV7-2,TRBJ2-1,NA,CASSSSWAAYNEQFF,TGTGCCAGCAGCTCCAGTTGGGCGGCCTACAATGAGCAGTTCTTC
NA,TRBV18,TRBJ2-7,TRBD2,CASSPVDSSGALSSYEQYF,TGTGCCAGCTCACCTGTCGATTCTAGCGGGGCCTTAAGCTCCTACGAGCAGTACTTC
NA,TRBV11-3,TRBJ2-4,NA,CASSTSEGNIQYF,TGTGCCAGCAGCACGTCGGAGGGAAACATTCAGTACTTC
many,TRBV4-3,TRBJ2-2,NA,CASSQGGPNTGELFF,TGCGCCAGCAGCCAAGGAGGGCCGAACACCGGGGAGCTGTTTTTT
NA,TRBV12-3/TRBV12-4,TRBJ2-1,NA,CASNRRSHEQFF,TGTGCCAGTAACCGTCGGTCCCATGAGCAGTTCTTC
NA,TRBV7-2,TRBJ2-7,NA,CASSQTAVGEQYF,TGTGCCAGCAGCCAGACCGCCGTGGGCGAGCAGTACTTC
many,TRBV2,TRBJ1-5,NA,CASSVERDQPQHF,TGTGCCAGCAGTGTAGAACGTGATCAGCCCCAGCATTTT
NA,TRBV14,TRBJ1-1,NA,CASSHMGAVNTEAFF,TGTGCCAGCAGCCATATGGGGGCAGTGAACACTGAAGCTTTCTTT
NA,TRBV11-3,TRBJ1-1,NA,CASRIRERMNTEAFF,TGTGCCAGCAGAATCAGGGAGCGGATGAACACTGAAGCTTTCTTT
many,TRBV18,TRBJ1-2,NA,CASSPQQGRANYGYTF,TGTGCCAGCTCACCACAGCAGGGGCGAGCTAACTATGGCTACACCTTC
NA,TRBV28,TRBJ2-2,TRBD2,CASSFPYIGTSGRDTGELFF,TGTGCCAGCAGTTTCCCGTACATCGGGACTAGCGGGAGAGACACCGGGGAGCTGTTTTTT
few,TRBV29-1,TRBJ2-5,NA,CSVNGLGETQYF,TGCAGCGTTAATGGGTTGGGGGAGACCCAGTACTTC
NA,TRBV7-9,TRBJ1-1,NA,CASSFNPKNTEAFF,TGTGCCAGCAGCTTTAACCCGAAGAACACTGAAGCTTTCTTT
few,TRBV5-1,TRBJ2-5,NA,CASSTGEETQYF,TGCGCCAGCAGTACCGGGGAAGAGACCCAGTACTTC
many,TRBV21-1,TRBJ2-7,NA,CASSIVRGRTSHEQYF,TGTGCCAGCAGCATCGTCAGGGGGCGCACATCCCACGAGCAGTACTTC
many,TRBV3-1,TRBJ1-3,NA,CASSQGVSSGNTIYF,TGTGCCAGCAGCCAGGGGGTATCGTCTGGAAACACCATATATTTT
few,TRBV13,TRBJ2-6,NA,CASSRGGPGANVLTF,TGTGCCAGCAGCCGTGGGGGGCCTGGGGCCAACGTCCTGACTTTC
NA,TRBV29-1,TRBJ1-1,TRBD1,CSVEEGQELTEAFF,TGCAGCGTTGAAGAGGGACAGGAACTCACTGAAGCTTTCTTT
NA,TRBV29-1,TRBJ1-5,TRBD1,CSVGDRGQPQHF,TGCAGCGTTGGGGACAGAGGACAGCCCCAGCATTTT
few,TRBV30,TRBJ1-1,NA,CAWSPQGPVAFF,TGTGCCTGGAGCCCACAGGGCCCGGTCGCTTTCTTT
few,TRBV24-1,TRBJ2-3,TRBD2,CATSVAASGTDTQYF,TGTGCCACCAGTGTTGCGGCTAGCGGTACAGATACGCAGTATTTT
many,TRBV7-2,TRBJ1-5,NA,CASSLRTAYSNQPQHF,TGTGCCAGCAGCCTTAGGACGGCATATAGCAATCAGCCCCAGCATTTT
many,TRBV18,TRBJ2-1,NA,CASSPPGRHIGEQFF,TGTGCCAGCTCACCACCGGGACGCCATATCGGGGAGCAGTTCTTC
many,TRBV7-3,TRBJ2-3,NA,CASSLGVGGPTDTQYF,TGTGCCAGCAGCCTGGGGGTGGGCGGGCCCACAGATACGCAGTATTTT
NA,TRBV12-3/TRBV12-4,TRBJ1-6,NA,CASRSSSYNSPLHF,TGTGCCAGCAGGAGTAGCTCCTATAATTCACCCCTCCACTTT